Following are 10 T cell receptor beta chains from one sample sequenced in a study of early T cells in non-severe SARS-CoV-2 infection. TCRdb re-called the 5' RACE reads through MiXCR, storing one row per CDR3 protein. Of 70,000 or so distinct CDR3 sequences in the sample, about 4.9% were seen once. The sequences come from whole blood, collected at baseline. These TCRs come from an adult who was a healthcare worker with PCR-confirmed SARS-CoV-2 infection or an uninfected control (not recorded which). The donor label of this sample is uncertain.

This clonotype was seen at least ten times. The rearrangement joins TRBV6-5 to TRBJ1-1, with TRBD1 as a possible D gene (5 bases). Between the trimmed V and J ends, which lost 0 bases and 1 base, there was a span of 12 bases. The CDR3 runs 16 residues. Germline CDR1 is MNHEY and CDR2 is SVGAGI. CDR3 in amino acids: CASSYSSGTANTEAFF. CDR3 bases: TGTGCCAGCAGTTACTCCTCTGGGACTGCGAACACTGAAGCTTTCTTT.

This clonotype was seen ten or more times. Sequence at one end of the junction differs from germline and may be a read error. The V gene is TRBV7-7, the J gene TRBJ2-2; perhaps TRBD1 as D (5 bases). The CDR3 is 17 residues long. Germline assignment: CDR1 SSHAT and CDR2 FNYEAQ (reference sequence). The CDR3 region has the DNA TGTGCTAGCAGCCCTACGAACGGCAGGGAAGTGGCCGGGGAGCTGTTTTTT. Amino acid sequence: CASSPTNGREVAGELFF.

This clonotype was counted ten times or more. For the CDR3, the DNA is TGCAGCGTGTGGGGGGATGCCAAAAACATTCAGTACTTC. Encoded protein: CSVWGDAKNIQYF. The chain joins TRBV29-1 to TRBJ2-4, with a weak D call TRBD2 (6 bases). Germline assignment: CDR1 SQVTM and CDR2 ANQGSEA. The V gene lost 6 bases and the J gene lost 1 base, with 10 bases spanning the gap. The CDR3 contains 13 residues.

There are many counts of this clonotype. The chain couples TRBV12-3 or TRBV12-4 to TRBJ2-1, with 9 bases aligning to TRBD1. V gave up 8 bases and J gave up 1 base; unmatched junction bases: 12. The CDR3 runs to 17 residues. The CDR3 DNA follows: TGTGCCAGCCTTCCCGGGACAGGGTCGGTATCCTACAATGAGCAGTTCTTC. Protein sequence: CASLPGTGSVSYNEQFF.

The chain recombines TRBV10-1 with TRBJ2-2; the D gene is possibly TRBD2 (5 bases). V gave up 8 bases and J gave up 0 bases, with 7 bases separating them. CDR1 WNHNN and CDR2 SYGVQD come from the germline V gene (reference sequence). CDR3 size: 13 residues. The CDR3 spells CASGETNTGELFF. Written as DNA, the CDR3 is TGCGCCAGCGGGGAGACGAACACCGGGGAGCTGTTTTTT.

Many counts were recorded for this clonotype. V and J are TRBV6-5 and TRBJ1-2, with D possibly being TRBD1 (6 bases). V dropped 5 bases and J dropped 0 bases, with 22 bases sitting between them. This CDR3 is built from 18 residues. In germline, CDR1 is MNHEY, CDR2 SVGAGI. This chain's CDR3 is CASSGGRTDSFPNYGYTF. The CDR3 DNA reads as TGTGCCAGCAGTGGGGGCAGGACAGATTCATTCCCTAACTATGGCTACACCTTC.

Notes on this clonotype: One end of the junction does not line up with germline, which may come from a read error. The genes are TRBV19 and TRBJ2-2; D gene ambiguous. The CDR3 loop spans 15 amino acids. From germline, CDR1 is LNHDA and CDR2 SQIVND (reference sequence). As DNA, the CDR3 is TGTGCCAGTAGTATTAGTCCTGCGAACGCCGGGGAGCTGTTTTTT. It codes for CASSISPANAGELFF.

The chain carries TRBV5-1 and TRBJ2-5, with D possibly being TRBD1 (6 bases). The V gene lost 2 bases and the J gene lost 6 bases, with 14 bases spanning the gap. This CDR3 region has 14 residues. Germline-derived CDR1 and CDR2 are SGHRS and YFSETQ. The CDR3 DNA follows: TGCGCCAGCAGCTTATCGGACAGCGGACAGACCCAGTACTTC. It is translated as CASSLSDSGQTQYF.

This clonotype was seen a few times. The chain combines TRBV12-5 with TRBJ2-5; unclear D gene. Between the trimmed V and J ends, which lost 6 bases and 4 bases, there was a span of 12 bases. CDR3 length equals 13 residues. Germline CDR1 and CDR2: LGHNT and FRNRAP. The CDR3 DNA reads TGTGCTAGTGGCGCATCGTTTGGAGAGACCCAGTACTTC. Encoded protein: CASGASFGETQYF. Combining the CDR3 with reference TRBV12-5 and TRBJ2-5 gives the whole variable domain DARVTQTPRHKVTEMGQEVTMRCQPILGHNTVFWYRQTMMQGLELLAYFRNRAPLDDSGMPKDRFSAEMPDATLATLKIQPSEPRDSAVYFCASGASFGETQYFGPGTRLLVL.

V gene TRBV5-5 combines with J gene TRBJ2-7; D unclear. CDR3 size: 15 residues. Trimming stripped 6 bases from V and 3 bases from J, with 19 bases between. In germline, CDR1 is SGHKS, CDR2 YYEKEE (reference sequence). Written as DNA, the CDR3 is TGTGCCAGCACCCCACGAGAACGGTCGTTCTACGAGCAGTACTTC. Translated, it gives CASTPRERSFYEQYF. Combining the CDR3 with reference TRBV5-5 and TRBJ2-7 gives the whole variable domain DAGVTQSPTHLIKTRGQQVTLRCSPISGHKSVSWYQQVLGQGPQFIFQYYEKEERGRGNFPDRFSARQFPNYSSELNVNALLLGDSALYLCASTPRERSFYEQYFGPGTRLTVT.